Presented here are 32 T cell receptor beta chains from one specimen sequenced in a study of T cell responses to AZD1222 COVID-19 vaccine. Some clones are missing from TCRdb's copy, which holds only in-frame ones; the method was immunoSEQ multiplex PCR. The table records around 110,000 clones, about 92% of them present only once. Sequencing was performed on peripheral blood, taken 28 days after the second AZD1222 dose. These receptors all stem from an adult who received the AZD1222 COVID-19 vaccine.

This sequence joins TRBV10-3 and TRBJ1-5; 7 bases agree with TRBD1. The CDR3 has 13 amino acids. The V and J ends lost 6 bases and 4 bases, in that order; junction bases with no gene match: 3. Germline lookup yields CDR1 ENHRY and CDR2 SYGVKD. CDR3 DNA: TGTGCCATCAGGACAGGGATGAATCAGCCCCAGCATTTT. Translation gives CAIRTGMNQPQHF.

V gene TRBV6-4 combines with J gene TRBJ2-3; TRBD2 is a possible D gene (6 bases). CDR3 length: 15 amino acids. V lost 4 bases and J lost 0, with 11 bases in between. Germline-derived CDR1 and CDR2 are MRHNA and SNTAGT. CDR3 in amino acids: CASSVGTSSTDTQYF. For the CDR3, the DNA is TGTGCCAGCAGTGTCGGGACTTCTAGCACAGATACGCAGTATTTT.

The chain joins TRBV29-1 to TRBJ1-2; D not certain. The CDR3 loop spans 12 amino acids. Trimming pared 2 bases from V and 8 bases from J, leaving 12 bases between. Germline V CDR1 and CDR2: SQVTM, ANQGSEA. CDR3 DNA sequence: TGCAGCGTTGAAATCGAGGGCTGGGGCTACACCTTC. Protein product: CSVEIEGWGYTF.

The gene calls are TRBV5-6 and TRBJ2-2; 8 bases are shared with TRBD2. The CDR3 consists of 13 residues. V gave up 7 bases and J gave up 4 bases; unmatched junction bases: 3. Per the germline V gene, CDR1 is SGHDT and CDR2 is YYEEEE. The CDR3 region has the DNA TGTGCCAGCGGAGCGGGGGTCACCGGGGAGCTGTTTTTT. The encoded protein is CASGAGVTGELFF.

This clone was observed once. The chain has TRBV19 and TRBJ2-3; D gene unclear. This CDR3 contains 11 residues. The V and J ends lost 9 bases and 11 bases respectively, with 15 bases between them. Per germline, CDR1 LNHDA and CDR2 SQIVND (reference sequence). CDR3 sequence (DNA): TGTGCCAGCCTTGGGTCCGGCTTGCAGTATTTT. This sequence encodes CASLGSGLQYF.

This chain joins TRBV12-3 or TRBV12-4 and TRBJ2-1; no clear D. The CDR3 totals 13 residues. V shed 5 bases and J shed 12 bases, with 17 bases lying between them. The CDR3 spells CASSPKDQSGQFF. CDR3 in DNA: TGTGCCAGCAGTCCAAAGGACCAATCTGGGCAGTTCTTC.

The chain couples TRBV28 to TRBJ2-5; tentatively, D is TRBD2 (5 bases). The CDR3 length is 13 residues. V was cut by 8 bases and J by 7 bases, with 17 bases left in between. From germline, CDR1 is MDHEN and CDR2 SYDVKM. CDR3 sequence: CASGRSNPGTQYF. The CDR3 coding sequence is TGTGCCAGCGGGAGATCGAATCCCGGGACCCAGTACTTC.

The chain employs TRBV19 and TRBJ1-6; 7 bases fit TRBD1. CDR3 length equals 18 residues. Germline assignment: CDR1 LNHDA and CDR2 SQIVND (reference sequence). V shed 5 bases, J shed 1 base, and the junction held 11 bases outside the gene matches. Here the CDR3 reads CASSLEGQTSSYNSPLHF. In nucleotides, the CDR3 is TGTGCCAGTAGTCTGGAGGGACAGACGTCGTCCTATAATTCACCCCTCCACTTT.

This chain connects TRBV7-9 to TRBJ1-2, with TRBD1 matching over 7 bases. This CDR3 has 13 residues. Germline V gene sequence: CDR1 SEHNR, CDR2 FQNEAQ (reference sequence). V lost 7 bases, J lost 4 bases, and 6 bases stayed unmatched. The CDR3 DNA sequence: TGTGCCAGCACCCCGGGACAGACCTATGGCTACACCTTC. It yields the protein CASTPGQTYGYTF.

The chain has TRBV10-2 and TRBJ1-5; maybe TRBD1 (6 bases). V lost 6 bases, J lost 9 bases, and 15 bases lay in between. Germline CDR1 reads WSHSY; CDR2 reads SAAADI. The CDR3 is 13 residues long. This CDR3 reads CASRETGVMPQHF. CDR3 coding DNA: TGCGCCAGCAGAGAGACAGGCGTTATGCCCCAGCATTTT.

V is TRBV19 and J is TRBJ1-5; possible D gene TRBD1, 6 bases. CDR3 size: 16 residues. With 5 bases removed from V and 2 bases from J, the gap between germline ends came to 16 bases. In germline, CDR1 is LNHDA, CDR2 SQIVND (reference sequence). The chain's CDR3 is CASSPKTGNGNQPQHF. In DNA, the CDR3 is TGTGCCAGTAGTCCGAAAACAGGGAATGGCAATCAGCCCCAGCATTTT.

The gene calls are TRBV7-2 and TRBJ1-6, with 9 bases fitting TRBD1. V lost 2 bases, J lost 8 bases, and 7 bases stayed unmatched. This CDR3 is built from 16 residues. Germline loops: CDR1 SGHTA, CDR2 FQGNSA. CDR3 sequence (DNA): TGTGCCAGCAGCTTAACCGGGACAGGGAGCCATTCACCCCTCCACTTT. Encoded protein: CASSLTGTGSHSPLHF.

The CDR3 DNA reads as TGTGCCAGCACCTTAGGGGCGACAGGTTTCTGTAGCACAGATACGCAGTATTTT. It is translated as CASTLGATGFCSTDTQYF. The rearrangement links TRBV6-4 to TRBJ2-3, with D possibly TRBD1 on 6 matching bases. Germline CDR1 is MRHNA and CDR2 is SNTAGT. The length of the CDR3 is 18 residues. Trimming left V 7 bases short and J 0 bases short, with 23 bases between.

The chain's CDR3 is CASSSSIANYGYTF. CDR3 sequence (DNA): TGTGCCAGCAGCTCCTCTATCGCTAACTATGGCTACACCTTC. The J gene is TRBJ1-2, the V gene TRBV5-4; D is undetermined. The V and J ends lost 3 bases and 0 bases respectively, with 9 bases between them. The CDR3 runs 14 residues. The V gene's germline CDR1 is SGHNT and CDR2 YYREEE (reference sequence).

This clone is a singleton in its sample. V and J are TRBV11-2 and TRBJ2-7; possibly TRBD1 for D (6 bases). The CDR3 is 13 residues long. Trimming removed 7 bases at V and 8 bases at J, with 18 bases between. Germline CDR1 is SGHAT and CDR2 is FQNNGV. The CDR3 DNA sequence: TGTGCCAGCACCGTCACTCCAGGGGATAAGCAGTACTTC. Translated: CASTVTPGDKQYF. Drawing the rest from reference TRBV11-2 and TRBJ2-7, the complete variable domain is EAGVAQSPRYKIIEKRQSVAFWCNPISGHATLYWYQQILGQGPKLLIQFQNNGVVDDSQLPKDRFSAERLKGVDSTLKIQPAKLEDSAVYLCASTVTPGDKQYFGPGTRLTVT.

This clone was recorded once. V and J are TRBV6-2 or TRBV6-3 and TRBJ2-7; D is unresolved. Trimming stripped 2 bases from V and 0 bases from J, with 8 bases between. Germline values: CDR1 MNHEY, CDR2 SVGEGT. This CDR3 contains 14 residues. CDR3 loop: CASSYDQSSYEQYF. The DNA of the CDR3 is TGTGCCAGCAGTTACGACCAGAGCTCCTACGAGCAGTACTTC.

J is TRBJ2-7 and V is TRBV5-6; the D gene is possibly TRBD1 (6 bases). The CDR3 totals 15 residues. Germline loops: CDR1 SGHDT, CDR2 YYEEEE. Trimming stripped 5 bases from V and 3 bases from J, with 18 bases between. The CDR3 sequence is CASRRGGESFYEQYF. The DNA of the CDR3 is TGTGCCAGCAGGAGAGGGGGAGAGAGTTTCTACGAGCAGTACTTC.

The V and J genes are TRBV20-1 and TRBJ1-1; D is unresolved. The V gene lost 5 bases and the J gene lost 5 bases, with 9 bases spanning the gap. The length of the CDR3 is 11 residues. Germline V gene sequence: CDR1 DFQATT, CDR2 SNEGSKA (reference sequence). CDR3 sequence reads: CSAPTSTEAFF. The DNA for the CDR3 is TGCAGTGCTCCTACATCGACTGAAGCTTTCTTT.

The chain couples TRBV5-4 to TRBJ2-2; 11 nucleotides line up with TRBD2. The germline V gene encodes CDR1 SGHNT and CDR2 YYREEE (reference sequence). The trim removed 4 bases at V and 7 bases at J, leaving 12 bases unmatched. This CDR3 spans 17 amino acids. DNA of the CDR3: TGTGCCAGCAGCCCGGGGGGGCTAGCGGGAGGTGGCGGGGAGCTGTTTTTT. This sequence encodes CASSPGGLAGGGGELFF.

CDR3 nucleotides: TGTGCCAGCAGCCAAGACCCCCCCCTGGAAAAACTGTTTTTT. Its translation is CASSQDPPLEKLFF. The J gene is TRBJ1-4, the V gene TRBV4-2; D remains ambiguous. Germline assignment: CDR1 LGHNA and CDR2 YNFKEQ. Trimming removed 0 bases at V and 8 bases at J, with 10 bases between. The CDR3 is made up of 14 amino acids.

The chain links TRBV11-3 to TRBJ2-7; D perhaps matches TRBD2 (6 bases). Germline V gene sequence: CDR1 SGHNT, CDR2 YENEEA. The length of the CDR3 is 13 residues. V lost 3 bases to trimming and J lost 7 bases, with 13 bases between them. CDR3 bases: TGTGCCAGCAGCTTGAATAGCGGTGGGGAGCAGTACTTC. It specifies CASSLNSGGEQYF. The full variable domain, with the rest looked up from reference TRBV11-3 and TRBJ2-7, is EAGVVQSPRYKIIEKKQPVAFWCNPISGHNTLYWYLQNLGQGPELLIRYENEEAVDDSQLPKDRFSAERLKGVDSTLKIQPAELGDSAVYLCASSLNSGGEQYFGPGTRLTVT.

CDR3: CSTGEDYNTEAFF. In DNA, the CDR3 is TGCAGTACCGGGGAAGATTACAACACTGAAGCTTTCTTT. This rearrangement joins TRBV29-1 to TRBJ1-1; D is undetermined. This CDR3 region has 13 residues. CDR1 SQVTM and CDR2 ANQGSEA come from the germline V gene. Based on the CDR3 plus reference TRBV29-1 and TRBJ1-1, the full variable domain is SAVISQKPSRDICQRGTSLTIQCQVDSQVTMMFWYRQQPGQSLTLIATANQGSEATYESGFVIDKFPISRPNLTFSTLTVSNMSPEDSSIYLCSTGEDYNTEAFFGQGTRLTVV.

By share, this clone ranks as medium-sized. This sequence joins TRBV28 and TRBJ2-6; 7 positions agree with TRBD1. Germline trimming cut 1 base from V and 2 bases from J; bases unmatched to any gene: 2. CDR3 length: 16 residues. Germline CDR1 is MDHEN and CDR2 is SYDVKM. CDR3 coding DNA: TGTGCCAGCAGTTTATTCGACAGGGCTGGGGCCAACGTCCTGACTTTC. Its protein is CASSLFDRAGANVLTF.

The J gene is TRBJ1-2, the V gene TRBV6-5; maybe TRBD1 (5 bases). V was pared by 2 bases and J by 11 bases, with 12 bases between. The germline CDR1 and CDR2 sequences are MNHEY and SVGAGI. This CDR3 has 12 residues. The CDR3 here is CASSYEWGGYTF. The CDR3 DNA reads TGTGCCAGCAGTTACGAATGGGGGGGATACACCTTC.

For the CDR3, the DNA is TGTGCCAGTAGGGTGGGACCGCGGAACACTGAAGCTTTCTTT. This translates into CASRVGPRNTEAFF. J is TRBJ1-1 and V is TRBV19; D perhaps matches TRBD1 (5 bases). V lost 6 bases to trimming and J lost 1 base, with 12 bases between them. CDR3 length equals 14 residues. Germline V gives CDR1 LNHDA, CDR2 SQIVND (reference sequence).

Comment on this clone: The germline gene is not matched at one end of the junction; a read error may be the cause. This chain uses TRBV28 with TRBJ2-1; 8 nucleotides line up with TRBD2. CDR3 size: 15 residues. Germline V CDR1 and CDR2: MDHEN, SYDVKM. The CDR3 nucleotides are TGTGCCAGCGGTTTAAGCGGGAGAGGGAGGAATGAGCAGTTCTTC. It encodes CASGLSGRGRNEQFF.

The rearrangement joins TRBV30 to TRBJ1-3, with unresolved D. Trimming cost V 4 bases and J 4 bases, with 8 bases left between them. Germline V lookup: CDR1 GTSNPN, CDR2 SVGIG (reference sequence). This CDR3 comprises 12 residues. CDR3 nucleotides: TGTGCCTGGACAACCGAGGGAAACACCATATATTTT. Encoded protein: CAWTTEGNTIYF.

V is TRBV28 and J is TRBJ1-2; 9 bases map to TRBD1. Germline CDR1 is MDHEN and CDR2 is SYDVKM. The CDR3 loop spans 11 amino acids. After removal of 6 bases from V and 14 bases from J, the junction contained 7 bases not matched to a gene. CDR3: CASRNRGRHTF. CDR3 sequence (DNA): TGTGCCAGCAGAAACAGGGGGCGTCATACCTTC.

V usage is TRBV18 and J usage is TRBJ1-2; D unclear. The CDR3 extends over 16 amino acids. Trimming pared 3 bases from V and 6 bases from J, leaving 20 bases between. Per the germline V gene, CDR1 is KGHSH and CDR2 is LQKENI. The CDR3 DNA is TGTGCCAGCTCACCTCAAAGCCCCGGGCGGTCAAATGGCTACACCTTC. It specifies CASSPQSPGRSNGYTF.

V is TRBV9 and J is TRBJ1-2; D unresolved. V lost 0 bases and J lost 7, with 16 bases in between. The CDR3 covers 15 residues. Germline assignment: CDR1 SGDLS and CDR2 YYNGEE. In DNA, the CDR3 is TGTGCCAGCAGCGTAGGAGGCAGGAGGAGTAGTGGCTACACCTTC. Encoded protein: CASSVGGRRSSGYTF. The whole variable domain, filled in from reference TRBV9 and TRBJ1-2, reads DSGVTQTPKHLITATGQRVTLRCSPRSGDLSVYWYQQSLDQGLQFLIQYYNGEERAKGNILERFSAQQFPDLHSELNLSSLELGDSALYFCASSVGGRRSSGYTFGSGTRLTVV.

This clone was recorded once. This chain uses TRBV9 with TRBJ1-1; D ambiguous. This CDR3 spans 13 amino acids. Per the germline V gene, CDR1 is SGDLS and CDR2 is YYNGEE. V lost 6 bases and J 4 bases, leaving 13 bases between the germline ends. The CDR3 region has the DNA TGTGCCAGCACCAACACCCACGGCACTGAAGCTTTCTTT. Translated: CASTNTHGTEAFF. Supplemented by reference TRBV9 and TRBJ1-1, the full variable domain reads DSGVTQTPKHLITATGQRVTLRCSPRSGDLSVYWYQQSLDQGLQFLIQYYNGEERAKGNILERFSAQQFPDLHSELNLSSLELGDSALYFCASTNTHGTEAFFGQGTRLTVV.

V and J are TRBV27 and TRBJ1-2; TRBD1 might be the D (6 bases). Germline CDR1 reads MNHEY; CDR2 reads SMNVEV (reference sequence). Between the trimmed V and J ends, which lost 6 bases and 4 bases, there was a span of 18 bases. The CDR3 runs 15 residues. As DNA, the CDR3 is TGTGCCAGCAGCTTAACAGGGAGAAGTGGCTATGGCTACACCTTC. This codes for CASSLTGRSGYGYTF.